Each of the 3 T cell receptor beta chains below was sequenced from the same sample in a study of cytomegalovirus exposure and HLA in healthy donors. The method was immunoSEQ multiplex PCR; TCRdb's version includes in-frame clones alone and lacks a portion of them. This sample has some 120,000 clones, with over 65% found just once. Sequencing was done on a sample of PBMCs. Source of these receptors: a woman aged 25 to 45 in good health and CMV-seronegative.

The chain uses TRBV2 and TRBJ1-5; D call uncertain. Germline V gene sequence: CDR1 SNHLY, CDR2 FYNNEI. V lost 3 bases and J 0 bases, leaving 6 bases between the germline ends. The CDR3 is 14 residues long. The CDR3 DNA follows: TGTGCCAGCAGTGAGGGCCGTAGCAATCAGCCCCAGCATTTT. Residues: CASSEGRSNQPQHF.

The chain couples TRBV11-2 to TRBJ2-7; a possible D gene is TRBD2 (7 bases). CDR3 size: 16 residues. Per germline, CDR1 SGHAT and CDR2 FQNNGV. Deletions cut 0 bases from V and 0 bases from J, with 12 bases between. CDR3 loop: CASSLEWGGRSYEQYF. CDR3 DNA sequence: TGTGCCAGCAGCTTAGAGTGGGGGGGCCGCTCCTACGAGCAGTACTTC.

This clone was counted a single time. This rearrangement joins TRBV5-4 to TRBJ2-7; D is undetermined. The CDR3 totals 13 residues. Germline lookup yields CDR1 SGHNT and CDR2 YYREEE (reference sequence). V dropped 4 bases and J dropped 1 base, with 9 bases sitting between them. The CDR3 DNA reads TGTGCCAGCAGCCGAAAGACATCCTACGAGCAGTACTTC. Protein sequence: CASSRKTSYEQYF.